The subject of this entry is one TCR beta chain. The source of the sample is a study of T cell changes during pregnancy in multiple sclerosis. Clones were sequenced by immunoSEQ multiplex PCR, and TCRdb holds only the in-frame ones, with some missing. This table holds 70,000 or so clones, nearly 95% found once. The sequencing used CD4+ T cells from peripheral blood mononuclear cells, collected after pregnancy. This sequence originates from a female donor with multiple sclerosis, enrolled in a pregnancy study.

CDR3 DNA sequence: TGTGCCAGCACCGGGAGGACAGGGGGGGAAAAACTGTTTTTT. As protein: CASTGRTGGEKLFF. The rearrangement links TRBV28 to TRBJ1-4; 10 bases are shared with TRBD1. The CDR3 sequence is 14 residues long. Germline V lookup: CDR1 MDHEN, CDR2 SYDVKM. V dropped 7 bases and J dropped 8; count of bases not matched to a gene: 7. Drawing the rest from reference TRBV28 and TRBJ1-4, the complete variable domain is DVKVTQSSRYLVKRTGEKVFLECVQDMDHENMFWYRQDPGLGLRLIYFSYDVKMKEKGDIPEGYSVSREKKERFSLILESASTNQTSMYLCASTGRTGGEKLFFGSGTQLSVL.